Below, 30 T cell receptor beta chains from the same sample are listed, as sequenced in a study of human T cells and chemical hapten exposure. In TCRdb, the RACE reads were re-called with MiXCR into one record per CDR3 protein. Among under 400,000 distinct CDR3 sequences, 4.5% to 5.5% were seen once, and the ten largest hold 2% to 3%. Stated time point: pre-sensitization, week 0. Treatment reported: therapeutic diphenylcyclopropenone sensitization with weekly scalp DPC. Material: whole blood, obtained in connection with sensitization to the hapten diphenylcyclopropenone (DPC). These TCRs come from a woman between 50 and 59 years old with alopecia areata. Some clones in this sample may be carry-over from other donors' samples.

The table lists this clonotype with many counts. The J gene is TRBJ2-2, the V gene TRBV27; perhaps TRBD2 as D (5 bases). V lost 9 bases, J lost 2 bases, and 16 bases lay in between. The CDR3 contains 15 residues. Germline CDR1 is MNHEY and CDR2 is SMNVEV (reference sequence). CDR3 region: CASSSGVTNTGELFF. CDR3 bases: TGTGCCAGTTCCTCCGGGGTTACTAACACCGGGGAGCTGTTTTTT.

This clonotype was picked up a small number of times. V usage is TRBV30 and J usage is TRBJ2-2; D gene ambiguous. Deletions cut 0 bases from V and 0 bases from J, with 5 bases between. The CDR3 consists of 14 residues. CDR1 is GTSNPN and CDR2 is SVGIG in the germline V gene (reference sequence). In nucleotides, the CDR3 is TGTGCCTGGAGTGTATGGTCGAACACCGGGGAGCTGTTTTTT. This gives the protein CAWSVWSNTGELFF. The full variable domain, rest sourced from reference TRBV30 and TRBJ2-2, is SQTIHQWPATLVQPVGSPLSLECTVEGTSNPNLYWYRQAAGRGLQLLFYSVGIGQISSEVPQNLSASRPQDRQFILSSKKLLLSDSGFYLCAWSVWSNTGELFFGEGSRLTVL.

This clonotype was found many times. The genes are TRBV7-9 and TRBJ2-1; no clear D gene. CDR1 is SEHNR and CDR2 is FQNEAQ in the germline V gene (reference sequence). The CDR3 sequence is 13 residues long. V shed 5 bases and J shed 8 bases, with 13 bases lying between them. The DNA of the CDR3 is TGTGCCAGCAGCCCGCGGCCCGGAGATGAGCAGTTCTTC. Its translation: CASSPRPGDEQFF.

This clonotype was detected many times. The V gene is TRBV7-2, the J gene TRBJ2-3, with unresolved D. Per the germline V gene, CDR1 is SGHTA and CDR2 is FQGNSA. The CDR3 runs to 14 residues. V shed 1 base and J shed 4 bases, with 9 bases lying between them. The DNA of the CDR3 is TGTGCCAGCAGCTTAGGACATCCTTCAGATACGCAGTATTTT. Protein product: CASSLGHPSDTQYF.

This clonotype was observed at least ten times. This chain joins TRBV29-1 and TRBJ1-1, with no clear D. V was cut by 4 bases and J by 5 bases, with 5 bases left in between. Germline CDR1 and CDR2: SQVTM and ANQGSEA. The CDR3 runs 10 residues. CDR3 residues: CSVGGTEAFF. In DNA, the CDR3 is TGCAGCGTTGGAGGTACTGAAGCTTTCTTT.

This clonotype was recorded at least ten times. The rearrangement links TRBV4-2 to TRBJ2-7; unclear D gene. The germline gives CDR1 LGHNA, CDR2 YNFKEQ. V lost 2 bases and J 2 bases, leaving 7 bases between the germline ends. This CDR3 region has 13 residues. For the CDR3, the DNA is TGTGCCAGCAGCCAAACTCGGGCCTACGAGCAGTACTTC. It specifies CASSQTRAYEQYF.

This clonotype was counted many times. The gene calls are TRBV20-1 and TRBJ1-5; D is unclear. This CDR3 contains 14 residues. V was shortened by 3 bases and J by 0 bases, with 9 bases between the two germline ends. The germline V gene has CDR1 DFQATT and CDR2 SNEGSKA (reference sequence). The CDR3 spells CSASTADSNQPQHF. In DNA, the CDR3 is TGCAGTGCTAGCACAGCCGATAGCAATCAGCCCCAGCATTTT.

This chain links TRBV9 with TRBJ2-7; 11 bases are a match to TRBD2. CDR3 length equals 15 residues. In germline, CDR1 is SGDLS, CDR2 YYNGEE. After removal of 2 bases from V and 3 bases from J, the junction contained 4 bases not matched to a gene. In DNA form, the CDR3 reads TGTGCCAGCAGCGTTAGCGGGAGGGCTGGCTACGAGCAGTACTTC. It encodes CASSVSGRAGYEQYF.

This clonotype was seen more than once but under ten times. This chain's CDR3 is CASSLAPDRLGHEQYF. The CDR3 DNA reads as TGCGCCAGCAGCTTGGCCCCGGACAGGCTCGGCCACGAGCAGTACTTC. This rearrangement joins TRBV5-1 to TRBJ2-7; 7 bases match TRBD1. V dropped 0 bases and J dropped 5; count of bases not matched to a gene: 11. Germline V lookup: CDR1 SGHRS, CDR2 YFSETQ. The CDR3 has 16 residues.

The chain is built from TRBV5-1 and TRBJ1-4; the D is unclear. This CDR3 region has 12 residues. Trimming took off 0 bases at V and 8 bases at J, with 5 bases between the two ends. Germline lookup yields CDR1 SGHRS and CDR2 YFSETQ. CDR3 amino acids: CASSLGAEKLFF. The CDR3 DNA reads TGCGCCAGCAGCTTGGGAGCGGAAAAACTGTTTTTT. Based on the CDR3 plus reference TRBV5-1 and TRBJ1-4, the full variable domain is KAGVTQTPRYLIKTRGQQVTLSCSPISGHRSVSWYQQTPGQGLQFLFEYFSETQRNKGNFPGRFSGRQFSNSRSEMNVSTLELGDSALYLCASSLGAEKLFFGSGTQLSVL.

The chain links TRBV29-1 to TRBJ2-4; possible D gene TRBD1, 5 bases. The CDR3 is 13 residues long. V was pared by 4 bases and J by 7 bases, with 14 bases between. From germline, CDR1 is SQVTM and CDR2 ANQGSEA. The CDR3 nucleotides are TGCAGCGTTGCCGGCAGGGCAATGAACATTCAGTACTTC. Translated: CSVAGRAMNIQYF. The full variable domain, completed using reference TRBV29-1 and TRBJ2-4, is SAVISQKPSRDICQRGTSLTIQCQVDSQVTMMFWYRQQPGQSLTLIATANQGSEATYESGFVIDKFPISRPNLTFSTLTVSNMSPEDSSIYLCSVAGRAMNIQYFGAGTRLSVL.

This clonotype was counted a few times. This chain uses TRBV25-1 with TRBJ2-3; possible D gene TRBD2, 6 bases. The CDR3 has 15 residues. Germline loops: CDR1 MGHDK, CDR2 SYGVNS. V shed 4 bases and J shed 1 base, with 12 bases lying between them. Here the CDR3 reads CASSASVSRTDTQYF. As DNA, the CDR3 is TGTGCCAGCAGTGCTAGCGTATCTCGCACAGATACGCAGTATTTT.

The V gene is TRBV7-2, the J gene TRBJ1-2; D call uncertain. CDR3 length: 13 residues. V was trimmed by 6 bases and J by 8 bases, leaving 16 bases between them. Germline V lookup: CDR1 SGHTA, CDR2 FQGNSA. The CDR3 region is CASRDGPTGGYTF. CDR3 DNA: TGTGCCAGCAGAGATGGACCGACTGGCGGCTACACCTTC.

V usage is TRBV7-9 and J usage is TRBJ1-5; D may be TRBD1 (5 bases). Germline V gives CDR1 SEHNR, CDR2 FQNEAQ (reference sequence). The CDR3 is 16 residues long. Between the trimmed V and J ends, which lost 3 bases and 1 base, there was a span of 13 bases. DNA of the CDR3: TGTGCCAGCAGCTTCGTAGGGGCCGCAAGCAATCAGCCCCAGCATTTT. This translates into CASSFVGAASNQPQHF.

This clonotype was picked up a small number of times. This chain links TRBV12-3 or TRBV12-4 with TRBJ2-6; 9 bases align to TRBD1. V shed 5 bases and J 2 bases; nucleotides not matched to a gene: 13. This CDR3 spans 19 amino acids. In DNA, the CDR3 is TGTGCCAGCAGTCCATACAGGGGGCGAGGAATCCCTGGGGCCAACGTCCTGACTTTC. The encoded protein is CASSPYRGRGIPGANVLTF.

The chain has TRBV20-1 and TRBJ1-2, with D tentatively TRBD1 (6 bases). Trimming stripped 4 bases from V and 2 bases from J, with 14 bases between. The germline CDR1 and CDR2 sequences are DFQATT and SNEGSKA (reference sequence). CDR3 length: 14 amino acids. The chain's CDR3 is CSATTGLANYGYTF. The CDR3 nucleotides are TGCAGTGCTACCACAGGGTTGGCCAACTATGGCTACACCTTC.

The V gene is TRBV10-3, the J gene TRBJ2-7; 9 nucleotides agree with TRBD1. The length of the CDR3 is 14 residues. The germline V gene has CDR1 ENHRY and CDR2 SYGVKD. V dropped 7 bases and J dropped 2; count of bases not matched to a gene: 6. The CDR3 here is CAIMGQGKTYEQYF. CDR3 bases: TGTGCCATCATGGGACAGGGTAAGACCTACGAGCAGTACTTC.

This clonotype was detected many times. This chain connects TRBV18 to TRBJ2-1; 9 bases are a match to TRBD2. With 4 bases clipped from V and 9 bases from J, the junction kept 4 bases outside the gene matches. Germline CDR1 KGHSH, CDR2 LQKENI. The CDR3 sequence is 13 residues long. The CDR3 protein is CASSQKLAGEQFF. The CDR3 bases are TGTGCCAGCTCACAAAAACTAGCGGGTGAGCAGTTCTTC.

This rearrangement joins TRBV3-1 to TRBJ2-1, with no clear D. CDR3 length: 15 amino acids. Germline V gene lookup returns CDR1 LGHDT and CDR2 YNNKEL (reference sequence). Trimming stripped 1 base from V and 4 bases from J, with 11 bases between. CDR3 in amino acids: CASSQGAGRYNEQFF. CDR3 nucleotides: TGTGCCAGCAGCCAAGGAGCCGGACGATACAATGAGCAGTTCTTC.

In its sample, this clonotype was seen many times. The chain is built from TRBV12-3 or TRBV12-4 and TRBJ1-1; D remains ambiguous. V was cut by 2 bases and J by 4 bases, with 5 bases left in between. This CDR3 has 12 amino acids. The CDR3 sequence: CASSLTSTEAFF. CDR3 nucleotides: TGTGCCAGCAGTTTAACGAGCACTGAAGCTTTCTTT.

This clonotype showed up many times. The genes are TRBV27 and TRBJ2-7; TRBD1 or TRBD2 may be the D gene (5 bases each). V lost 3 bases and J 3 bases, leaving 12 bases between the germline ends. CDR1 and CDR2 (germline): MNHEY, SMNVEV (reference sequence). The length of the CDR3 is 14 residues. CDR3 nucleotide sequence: TGTGCCAGCAGTTTTCACGGGGCCGGCTACGAGCAGTACTTC. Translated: CASSFHGAGYEQYF.

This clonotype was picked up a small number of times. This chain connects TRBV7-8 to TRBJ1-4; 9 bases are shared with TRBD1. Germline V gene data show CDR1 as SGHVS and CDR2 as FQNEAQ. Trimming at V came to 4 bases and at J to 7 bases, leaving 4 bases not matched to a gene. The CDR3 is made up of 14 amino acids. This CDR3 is CASSSRDRAEKLFF. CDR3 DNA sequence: TGTGCCAGCAGCTCCCGGGACAGGGCTGAAAAACTGTTTTTT.

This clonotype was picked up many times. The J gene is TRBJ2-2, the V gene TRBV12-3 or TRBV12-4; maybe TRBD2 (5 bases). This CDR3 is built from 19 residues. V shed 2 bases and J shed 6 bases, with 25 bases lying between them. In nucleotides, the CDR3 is TGTGCCAGCAGTTTACGGAGAGGGTCGAGTCAGGTCCCCGCCGGGGAGCTGTTTTTT. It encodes CASSLRRGSSQVPAGELFF.

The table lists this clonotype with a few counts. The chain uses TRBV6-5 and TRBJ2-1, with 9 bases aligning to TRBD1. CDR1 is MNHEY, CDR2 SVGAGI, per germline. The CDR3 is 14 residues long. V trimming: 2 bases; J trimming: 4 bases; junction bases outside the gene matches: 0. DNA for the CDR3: TGTGCCAGCAGTTACGGGACAGGGTACAATGAGCAGTTCTTC. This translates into CASSYGTGYNEQFF.

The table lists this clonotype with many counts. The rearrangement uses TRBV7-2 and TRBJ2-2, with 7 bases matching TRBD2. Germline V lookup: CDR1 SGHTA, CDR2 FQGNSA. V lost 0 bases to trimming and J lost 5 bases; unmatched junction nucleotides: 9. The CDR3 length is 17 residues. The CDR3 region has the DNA TGTGCCAGCAGCTTAGCGGGAAAGCGGGGTAAAACCGGGGAGCTGTTTTTT. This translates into CASSLAGKRGKTGELFF.

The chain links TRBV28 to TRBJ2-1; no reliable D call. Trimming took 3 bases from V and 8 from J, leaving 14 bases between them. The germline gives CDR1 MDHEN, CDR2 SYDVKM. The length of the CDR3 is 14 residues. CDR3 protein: CASSFGQLAYEQFF. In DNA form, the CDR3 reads TGTGCCAGCAGTTTTGGTCAGCTGGCGTATGAGCAGTTCTTC.

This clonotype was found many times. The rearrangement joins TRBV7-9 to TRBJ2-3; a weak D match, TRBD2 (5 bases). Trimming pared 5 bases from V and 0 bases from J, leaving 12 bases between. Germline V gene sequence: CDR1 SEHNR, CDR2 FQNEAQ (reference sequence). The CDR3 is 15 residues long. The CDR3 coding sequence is TGTGCCAGCAGCCCCGCGGGCGTTAGCACAGATACGCAGTATTTT. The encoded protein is CASSPAGVSTDTQYF.

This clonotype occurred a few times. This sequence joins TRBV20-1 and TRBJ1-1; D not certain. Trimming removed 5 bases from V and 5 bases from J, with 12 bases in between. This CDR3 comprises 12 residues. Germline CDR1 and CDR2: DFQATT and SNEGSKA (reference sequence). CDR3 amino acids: CSAALLGTEAFF. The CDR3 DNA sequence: TGCAGTGCTGCCCTCCTGGGAACTGAAGCTTTCTTT.

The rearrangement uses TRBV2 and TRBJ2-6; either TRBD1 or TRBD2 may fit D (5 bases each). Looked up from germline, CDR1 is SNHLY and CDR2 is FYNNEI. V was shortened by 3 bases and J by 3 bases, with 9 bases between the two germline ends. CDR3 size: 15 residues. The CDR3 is CASSDMGDGANVLTF. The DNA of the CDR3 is TGTGCCAGCAGTGATATGGGGGATGGGGCCAACGTCCTGACTTTC.

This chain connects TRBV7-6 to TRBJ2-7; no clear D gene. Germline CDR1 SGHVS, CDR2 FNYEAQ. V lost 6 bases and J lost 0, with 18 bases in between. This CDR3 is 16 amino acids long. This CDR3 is CASSPQDGQSSYEQYF. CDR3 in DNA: TGTGCCAGCAGTCCTCAGGACGGCCAAAGCTCCTACGAGCAGTACTTC.